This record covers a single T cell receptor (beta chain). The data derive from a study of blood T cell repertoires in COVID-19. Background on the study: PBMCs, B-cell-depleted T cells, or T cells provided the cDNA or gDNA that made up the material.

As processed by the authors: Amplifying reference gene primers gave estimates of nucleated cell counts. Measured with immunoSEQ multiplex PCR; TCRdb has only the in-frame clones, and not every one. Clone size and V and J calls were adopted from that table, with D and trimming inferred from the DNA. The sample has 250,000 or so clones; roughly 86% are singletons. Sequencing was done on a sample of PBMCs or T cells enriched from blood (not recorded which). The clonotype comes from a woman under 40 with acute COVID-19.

The CDR3 DNA reads TGCGCCAGCAGCCAAGACGTGTCGGTAAATCAGCCCCAGCATTTT. The encoded protein is CASSQDVSVNQPQHF. J is TRBJ1-5 and V is TRBV4-1; the D is unclear. CDR1 is MGHRA, CDR2 YSYEKL, per germline. Trimming stripped 0 bases from V and 4 bases from J, with 10 bases between. This CDR3 is 15 amino acids long.